The T cell receptor (beta chain) described here comes from a study of blood T cell repertoires in COVID-19. Across the whole study: Both acute and convalescent COVID-19 samples were obtained from the United States, Italy and Spain. The analysed material was cDNA or gDNA that came from T cells, B-cell-depleted T cells, or PBMCs.

CDR1 is MGHRA, CDR2 YSYEKL, per germline. This CDR3 region has 16 residues. V trimming: 1 base; J trimming: 3 bases; junction bases outside the gene matches: 7. Per the original data handling: The assay estimated nucleated cells by amplifying reference gene primers. The method was immunoSEQ multiplex PCR; TCRdb's version includes in-frame clones alone and lacks a portion of them. Clone size and the V and J calls come from that table; the DNA yielded D and trimming. The profile shows under 150,000 clones, 75% to 85% of them singletons. Sequencing was performed on peripheral blood. The clonotype originates from a human donor with acute or convalescent COVID-19. The donor label of this sample is uncertain. V and J are TRBV4-1 and TRBJ1-2; 8 nucleotides agree with TRBD1. The CDR3 sequence is CASSQAGGSSYYGYTF. The CDR3 DNA sequence: TGCGCCAGCAGCCAAGCAGGGGGCAGTTCTTACTATGGCTACACCTTC.